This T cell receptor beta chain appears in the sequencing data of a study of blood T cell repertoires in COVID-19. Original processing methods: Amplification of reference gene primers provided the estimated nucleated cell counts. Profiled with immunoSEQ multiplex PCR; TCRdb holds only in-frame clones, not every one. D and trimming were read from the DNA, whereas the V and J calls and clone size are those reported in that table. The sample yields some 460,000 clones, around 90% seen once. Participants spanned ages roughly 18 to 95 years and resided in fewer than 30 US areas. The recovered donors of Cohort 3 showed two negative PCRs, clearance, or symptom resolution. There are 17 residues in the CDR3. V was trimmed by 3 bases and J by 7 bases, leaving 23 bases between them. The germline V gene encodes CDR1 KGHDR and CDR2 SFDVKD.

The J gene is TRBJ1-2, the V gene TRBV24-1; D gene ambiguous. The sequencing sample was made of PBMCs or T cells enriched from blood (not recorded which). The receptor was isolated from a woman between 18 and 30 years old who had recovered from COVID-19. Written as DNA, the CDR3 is TGTGCCACCAGTGATCCGCCCGGGGTGAGTGGGGATAGTGGCTACACCTTC. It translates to CATSDPPGVSGDSGYTF.